This is a list of T cell receptor beta chains from one sample in a study of blood T cell repertoires in COVID-19. Method: immunoSEQ multiplex PCR; TCRdb's copy keeps in-frame clones and lacks some. The sample lists around 300,000 clones, 85% to 90% occurring once. Sequenced: peripheral blood. The receptors here all came from a woman between 40 and 50 years old with acute or convalescent COVID-19. CDR3s include the opening cysteine and the closing phenylalanine or tryptophan. A D gene is named only where the DNA matches it firmly. Rows may omit the clone size; those that give it use once, few, many or a size class.

cdr3_aa: CASSPYSSNQPQHF; cdr3_nt: TGTGCCAGCAGCCCGTACAGTAGCAATCAGCCCCAGCATTTT; j_call: TRBJ1-5; clone_size: once; v_call: TRBV7-2; d_call: -
cdr3_aa: CASSSSNPTGFYGYTF; cdr3_nt: TGCGCCAGCAGCTCATCTAACCCAACAGGGTTCTATGGCTACACCTTC; j_call: TRBJ1-2; clone_size: once; v_call: TRBV5-1; d_call: -
cdr3_aa: CATGQDRGRGIYF; cdr3_nt: TGTGCCACCGGTCAGGACAGGGGGCGAGGCATATATTTT; j_call: TRBJ1-3; clone_size: -; v_call: TRBV15; d_call: TRBD1
cdr3_aa: CASTYLHVTETPVKLFF; cdr3_nt: TGTGCCAGTACATACCTACACGTGACAGAGACCCCTGTTAAACTGTTTTTT; j_call: TRBJ1-4; clone_size: -; v_call: TRBV19; d_call: -
cdr3_aa: CASSYPVDRRNEKLFF; cdr3_nt: TGTGCCAGCAGTTACCCCGTGGACAGGCGTAATGAAAAACTGTTTTTT; j_call: TRBJ1-4; clone_size: -; v_call: TRBV6-2/TRBV6-3; d_call: TRBD1
cdr3_aa: CASRRTGETGELFF; cdr3_nt: TGCGCCAGCAGACGGACAGGGGAAACCGGGGAGCTGTTTTTT; j_call: TRBJ2-2; clone_size: once; v_call: TRBV10-1; d_call: TRBD1
cdr3_aa: CASSLYFSGADTQYF; cdr3_nt: TGTGCCAGCAGCTTATATTTTAGCGGGGCAGATACGCAGTATTTT; j_call: TRBJ2-3; clone_size: -; v_call: TRBV11-2; d_call: TRBD2
cdr3_aa: CASSLSGGSNQPQHF; cdr3_nt: TGTGCCAGCAGTTTATCGGGGGGTAGCAATCAGCCCCAGCATTTT; j_call: TRBJ1-5; clone_size: few; v_call: TRBV27; d_call: -
cdr3_aa: CASGRDTGELFF; cdr3_nt: TGTGCCAGCGGTCGGGACACCGGGGAGCTGTTTTTT; j_call: TRBJ2-2; clone_size: -; v_call: TRBV27; d_call: -
cdr3_aa: CASSLGTGTGYTF; cdr3_nt: TGCGCCAGCAGCTTGGGGACAGGGACGGGCTACACCTTC; j_call: TRBJ1-2; clone_size: once; v_call: TRBV5-1; d_call: TRBD1
cdr3_aa: CASTYSRMNTEAFF; cdr3_nt: TGTGCCAGTACCTACAGCAGAATGAACACTGAAGCTTTCTTT; j_call: TRBJ1-1; clone_size: -; v_call: TRBV19; d_call: -
cdr3_aa: CASLKGAYTEAFF; cdr3_nt: TGTGCAAGTCTCAAGGGGGCGTATACTGAAGCTTTCTTT; j_call: TRBJ1-1; clone_size: -; v_call: TRBV12-2; d_call: -
cdr3_aa: CASLGDRGADTEAFF; cdr3_nt: TGTGCCAGCCTGGGGGACAGGGGAGCTGACACTGAAGCTTTCTTT; j_call: TRBJ1-1; clone_size: -; v_call: TRBV6-6; d_call: TRBD1
cdr3_aa: CASSRDNQETQYF; cdr3_nt: TGTGCCAGTAGTCGGGACAACCAAGAGACCCAGTACTTC; j_call: TRBJ2-5; clone_size: -; v_call: TRBV19; d_call: -
cdr3_aa: CAISETGARGNTIYF; cdr3_nt: TGTGCCATCAGTGAGACAGGAGCTAGGGGAAACACCATATATTTT; j_call: TRBJ1-3; clone_size: -; v_call: TRBV10-3; d_call: -
cdr3_aa: CATSEGDNEQFF; cdr3_nt: TGTGCCACCAGCGAGGGCGACAATGAGCAGTTCTTC; j_call: TRBJ2-1; clone_size: -; v_call: TRBV24-1; d_call: -
cdr3_aa: CAWNLPGQGLLPLHF; cdr3_nt: TGTGCCTGGAACCTACCGGGACAGGGACTATTACCCCTCCACTTT; j_call: TRBJ1-6; clone_size: -; v_call: TRBV30; d_call: TRBD1
cdr3_aa: CASSLGRAGGFLKETQYF; cdr3_nt: TGTGCCAGCAGCTTAGGGCGAGCGGGGGGTTTCCTTAAAGAGACCCAGTACTTC; j_call: TRBJ2-5; clone_size: -; v_call: TRBV11-2; d_call: TRBD2
cdr3_aa: CASSLAGTGAYGYTF; cdr3_nt: TGTGCCAGCAGCTTAGCCGGGACAGGGGCCTATGGCTACACCTTC; j_call: TRBJ1-2; clone_size: -; v_call: TRBV11-2; d_call: TRBD1
cdr3_aa: CASSFFGGDGYGYTF; cdr3_nt: TGCGCCAGCAGCTTTTTTGGGGGCGATGGGTATGGCTACACCTTC; j_call: TRBJ1-2; clone_size: -; v_call: TRBV5-1; d_call: -
cdr3_aa: CAWRKWSLEEKLFF; cdr3_nt: TGTGCCTGGAGAAAGTGGAGCCTTGAAGAAAAACTGTTTTTT; j_call: TRBJ1-4; clone_size: -; v_call: TRBV30; d_call: -
cdr3_aa: CAISGRDSNQPQHF; cdr3_nt: TGTGCCATCAGTGGCAGGGATAGCAATCAGCCCCAGCATTTT; j_call: TRBJ1-5; clone_size: -; v_call: TRBV10-3; d_call: -
cdr3_aa: CATRLDRGRWAFF; cdr3_nt: TGTGCCACCAGGCTTGACAGGGGTCGATGGGCTTTCTTT; j_call: TRBJ1-1; clone_size: once; v_call: TRBV6-5; d_call: TRBD1
cdr3_aa: CASTGDSGAGGAFF; cdr3_nt: TGTGCCAGCACTGGGGATTCAGGGGCCGGAGGAGCTTTCTTT; j_call: TRBJ1-1; clone_size: -; v_call: TRBV25-1; d_call: -
cdr3_aa: CASSGNSLGYTF; cdr3_nt: TGTGCCAGCAGCGGGAATTCTTTAGGCTACACCTTC; j_call: TRBJ1-2; clone_size: -; v_call: TRBV2; d_call: -
cdr3_aa: CASSSTSGITYNEQFF; cdr3_nt: TGTGCCAGCAGTTCGACTAGCGGCATAACCTACAATGAGCAGTTCTTC; j_call: TRBJ2-1; clone_size: -; v_call: TRBV11-1; d_call: TRBD2
cdr3_aa: CATSDPGENTEAFF; cdr3_nt: TGTGCCACCAGTGATCCGGGGGAGAACACTGAAGCTTTCTTT; j_call: TRBJ1-1; clone_size: few; v_call: TRBV24-1; d_call: -
cdr3_aa: CSAAEVQQFF; cdr3_nt: TGCAGCGCGGCGGAGGTTCAGCAGTTCTTC; j_call: TRBJ2-1; clone_size: -; v_call: TRBV29-1; d_call: -
cdr3_aa: CASRDRGIYGYTF; cdr3_nt: TGTGCCAGCAGGGACAGGGGAATCTATGGCTACACCTTC; j_call: TRBJ1-2; clone_size: -; v_call: TRBV2; d_call: TRBD1